The TCR beta chain described here comes from a study of tumor-infiltrating lymphocytes in primary liver carcinoma. Scientists recovered RNA and DNA together from roughly 20-30 mg of unsorted bulk tissue. The V and J ends lost 2 bases and 2 bases respectively, with 7 bases between them. The CDR3 is 13 amino acids. Germline V gives CDR1 SGHRS, CDR2 YFSETQ. Researchers generated TCR beta cDNA from roughly 520 ng of total RNA, relying on a constant-region primer. Three rounds of nested multiplex PCR with slightly modified ARM-PCR produced TCR beta libraries. Each of the first two PCR rounds ran approximately 11 cycles with TRBV1-TRBV30 forward and C-beta reverse primers. TCRdb analysed the multiplex PCR reads with MiXCR anew, one entry per CDR3 protein. The sample gives around 40,000 distinct CDR3 sequences, around 72% of which show up once; about a fifth is in the top ten. General study results and limits: Researchers found tumor-adjacent and tumor-blood pairs overlapped less than tumor region pairs. Merely some 8-24% of top clones spanned all five tumor regions. Against blood, tumors held a significantly higher top-250-clone fraction (p = 0.039).

The table lists this clonotype with a few counts. Its matching antigen is unknown. The rearrangement uses TRBV5-1 and TRBJ1-2, with D uncertain. Material for sequencing was liver tumor tissue from sampling region 2. Subset specified: tumor region T2, inferior pole. The receptor was derived from a man in his forties with primary liver carcinoma and hepatitis B virus infection. The DNA of the CDR3 is TGCGCCAGCAGCTTAGAAGGAAACTATGGCTACACCTTC. Its translation: CASSLEGNYGYTF.